The clone carrying this TCR beta chain has ten or more counts. Unique molecular identifiers were incorporated during preparation of the TCRbeta library. From the PCR reads, TCRdb called clonotypes with MiXCR, one entry per CDR3 protein. The sample consists of 140,000 or so distinct CDR3 sequences, 8% to 10% of them appearing once. The V end was cut by 7 bases, the J end by 2 bases, with 16 bases between. Germline CDR1 SQVTM, CDR2 ANQGSEA. This CDR3 has 14 residues. The sample belongs to a study of T-cell reconstitution after alpha-beta-depleted transplantation in children. The sample was PBMCs, mostly from graft donor cells, taken 180 days after TCRalphabeta/CD19-depleted stem cell transplant. The sequence was collected from a female patient aged 2-10 years who had a stem cell transplant for congenital amegakaryocytic thrombocytopenia, so the T cells may come from the graft donor. This chain uses TRBV29-1 with TRBJ2-3, with D unclear. CDR3 in DNA: TGCAGCGCCGTTGGCGGACCCTACACAGATACGCAGTATTTT. Translation: CSAVGGPYTDTQYF.